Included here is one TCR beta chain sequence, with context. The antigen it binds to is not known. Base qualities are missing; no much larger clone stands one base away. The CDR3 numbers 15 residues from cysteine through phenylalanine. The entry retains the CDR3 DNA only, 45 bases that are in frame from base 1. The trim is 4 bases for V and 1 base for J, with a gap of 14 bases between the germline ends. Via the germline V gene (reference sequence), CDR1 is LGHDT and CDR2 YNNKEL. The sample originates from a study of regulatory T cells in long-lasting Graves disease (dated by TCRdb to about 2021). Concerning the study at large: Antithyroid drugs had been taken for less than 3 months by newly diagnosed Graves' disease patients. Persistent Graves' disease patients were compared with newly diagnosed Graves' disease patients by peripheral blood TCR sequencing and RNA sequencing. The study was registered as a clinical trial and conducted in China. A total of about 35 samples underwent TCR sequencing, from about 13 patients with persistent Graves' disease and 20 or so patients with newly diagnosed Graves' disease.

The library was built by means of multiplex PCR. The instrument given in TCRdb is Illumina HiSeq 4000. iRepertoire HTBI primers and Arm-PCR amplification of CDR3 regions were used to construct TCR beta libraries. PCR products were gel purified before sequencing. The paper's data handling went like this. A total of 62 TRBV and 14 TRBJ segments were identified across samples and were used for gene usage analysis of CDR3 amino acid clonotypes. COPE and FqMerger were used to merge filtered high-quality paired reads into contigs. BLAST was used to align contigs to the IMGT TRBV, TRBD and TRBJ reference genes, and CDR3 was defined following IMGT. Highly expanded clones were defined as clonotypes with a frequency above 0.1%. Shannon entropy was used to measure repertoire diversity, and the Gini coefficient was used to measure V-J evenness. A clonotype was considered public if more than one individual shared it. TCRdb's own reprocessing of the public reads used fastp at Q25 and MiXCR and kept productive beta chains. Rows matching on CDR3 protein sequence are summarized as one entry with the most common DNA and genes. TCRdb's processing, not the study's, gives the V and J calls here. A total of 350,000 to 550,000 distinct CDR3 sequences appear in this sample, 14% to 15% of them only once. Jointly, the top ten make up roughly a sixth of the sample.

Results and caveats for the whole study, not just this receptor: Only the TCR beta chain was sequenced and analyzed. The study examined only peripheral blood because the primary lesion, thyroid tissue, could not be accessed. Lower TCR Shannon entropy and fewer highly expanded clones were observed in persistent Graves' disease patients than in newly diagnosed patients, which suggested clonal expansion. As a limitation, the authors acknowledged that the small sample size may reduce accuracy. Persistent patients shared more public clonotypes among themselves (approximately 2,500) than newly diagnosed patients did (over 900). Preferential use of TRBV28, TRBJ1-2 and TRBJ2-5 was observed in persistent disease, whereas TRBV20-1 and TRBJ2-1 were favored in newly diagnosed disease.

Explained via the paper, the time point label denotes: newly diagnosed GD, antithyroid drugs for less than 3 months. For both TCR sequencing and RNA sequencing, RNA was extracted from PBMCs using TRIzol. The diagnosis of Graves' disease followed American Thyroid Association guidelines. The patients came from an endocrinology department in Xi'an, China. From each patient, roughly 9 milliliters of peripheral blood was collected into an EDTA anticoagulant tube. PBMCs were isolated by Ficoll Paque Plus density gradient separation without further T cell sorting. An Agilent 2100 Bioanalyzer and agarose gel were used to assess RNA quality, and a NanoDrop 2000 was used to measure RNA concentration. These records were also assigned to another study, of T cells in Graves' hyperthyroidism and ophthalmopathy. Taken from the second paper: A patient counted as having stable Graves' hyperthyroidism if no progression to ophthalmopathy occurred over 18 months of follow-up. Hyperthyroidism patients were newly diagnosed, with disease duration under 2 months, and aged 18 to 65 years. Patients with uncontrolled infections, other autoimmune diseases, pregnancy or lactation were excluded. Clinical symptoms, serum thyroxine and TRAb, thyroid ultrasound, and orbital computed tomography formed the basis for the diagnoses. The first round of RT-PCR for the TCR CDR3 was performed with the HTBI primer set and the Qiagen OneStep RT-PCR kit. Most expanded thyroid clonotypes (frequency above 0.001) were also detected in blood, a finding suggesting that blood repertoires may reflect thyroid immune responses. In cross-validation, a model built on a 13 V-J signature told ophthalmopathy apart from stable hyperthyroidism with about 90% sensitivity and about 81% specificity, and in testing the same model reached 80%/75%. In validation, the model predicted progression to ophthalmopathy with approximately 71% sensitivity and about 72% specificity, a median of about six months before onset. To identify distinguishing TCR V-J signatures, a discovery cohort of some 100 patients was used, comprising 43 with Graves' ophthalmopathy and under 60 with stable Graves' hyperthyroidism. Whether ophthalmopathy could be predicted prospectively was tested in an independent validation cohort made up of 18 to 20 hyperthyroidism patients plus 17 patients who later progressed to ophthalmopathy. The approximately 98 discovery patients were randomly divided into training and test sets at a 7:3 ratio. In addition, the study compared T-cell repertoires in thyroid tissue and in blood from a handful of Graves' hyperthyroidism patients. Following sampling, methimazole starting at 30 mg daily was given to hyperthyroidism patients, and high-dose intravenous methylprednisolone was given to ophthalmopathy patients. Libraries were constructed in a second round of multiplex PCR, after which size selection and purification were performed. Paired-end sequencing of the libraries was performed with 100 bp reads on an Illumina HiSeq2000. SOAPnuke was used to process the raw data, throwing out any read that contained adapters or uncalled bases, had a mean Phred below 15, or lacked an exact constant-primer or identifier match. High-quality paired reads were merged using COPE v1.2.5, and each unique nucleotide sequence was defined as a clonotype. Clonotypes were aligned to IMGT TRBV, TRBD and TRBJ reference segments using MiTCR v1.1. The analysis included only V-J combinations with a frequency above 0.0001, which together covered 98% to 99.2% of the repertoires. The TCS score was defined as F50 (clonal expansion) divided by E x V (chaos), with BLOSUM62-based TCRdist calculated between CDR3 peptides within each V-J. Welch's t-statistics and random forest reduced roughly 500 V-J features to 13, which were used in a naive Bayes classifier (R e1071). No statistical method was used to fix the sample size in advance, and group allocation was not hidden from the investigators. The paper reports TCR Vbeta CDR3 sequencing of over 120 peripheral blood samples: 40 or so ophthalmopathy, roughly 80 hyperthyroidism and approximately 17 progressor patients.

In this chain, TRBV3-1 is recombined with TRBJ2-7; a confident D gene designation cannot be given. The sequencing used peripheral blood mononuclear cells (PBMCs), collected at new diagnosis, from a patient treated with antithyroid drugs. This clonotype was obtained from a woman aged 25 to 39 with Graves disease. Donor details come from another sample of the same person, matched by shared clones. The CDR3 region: CASSRGWLGSYEQYF. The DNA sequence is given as TGTGCCAGCAGCCGAGGATGGCTAGGGTCCTACGAGCAGTACTTC.